The present T cell receptor beta chain was sequenced within a study of Graves' ophthalmopathy and Graves' hyperthyroidism. Findings and limits, study-wide: A 13-signature model separated ophthalmopathy from stable hyperthyroidism, just under 90% sensitivity, around 81% specificity.

RNA transcripts served as template for amplifying TCR beta CDR3 sequences. First-round RT-PCR with HTBI primers preceded a second-round multiplex PCR. TCRdb independently ran MiXCR on the multiplex PCR reads; one entry per CDR3 protein. Of fewer than 400,000 distinct CDR3 sequences listed, about 16% are singletons. Sampling about 10 ml of fresh peripheral blood provided the PBMCs. At least ten counts were recorded for this clonotype. Its antigen is as yet unknown. From germline, CDR1 is GTSNPN and CDR2 SVGIG (reference sequence). This CDR3 is built from 16 residues. Trimming cost V 3 bases and J 5 bases; bases outside gene matches: 13.

The clonotype was recovered from a woman under 30 with Graves' ophthalmopathy. This chain joins TRBV30 and TRBJ2-7, with 10 bases matching TRBD2. Material: peripheral blood. CDR3 in DNA: TGTGCCTGGAGAGTTATTGTAGCGGGAGGTTCGAACGAGCAGTACTTC. Translation gives CAWRVIVAGGSNEQYF.